Given below is one T cell receptor beta chain in context. The target of this receptor is not known. The record has no base qualities; no much larger clone is one base away. The label giving this sample's time point can be read as: pre-treatment sample, taken before nivolumab and TIL therapy. Adults with stage 4 NSCLC were enrolled in a dual-center phase I trial from October 2017 to January 2020. The samples were drawn from an open-label, single-arm phase I trial testing tumor-infiltrating lymphocyte therapy combined with nivolumab in advanced non-small cell lung cancer. Blood mononuclear cells from EDTA tubes were separated on a Ficoll gradient and snap-frozen as pellets, and DNA was extracted from the cells using a Qiagen mini-prep kit. This sample is drawn from a study of TIL therapy for anti-PD-1-resistant metastatic lung cancer (dated by TCRdb to about 2021). Background on the whole study: Tumors were harvested prior to any PD-1/PD-L1 blockade, after which nivolumab was administered to patients, and lymphodepletion, expanded TIL infusion and IL-2 were given to patients who progressed. Among the enrolled patients, the median age was around 54 years (range roughly 38-80), and the median tumor PD-L1 proportion score was more than 4.5%. The cohort was composed predominantly of lung adenocarcinoma, with a handful of EGFR-mutant and two ALK-rearranged tumors included, and half of patients were identified as current or former smokers. Across the cohort, whole-exome sequencing showed a median non-synonymous tumor mutation burden of more than 1.3 mutations per megabase. Clonotypes were tracked across tumor, expanded TIL product and serial blood samples by T cell receptor beta sequencing of tumor and peripheral blood.

Trimming at the junction amounts to 4 bases on V and 4 bases on J, and the germline ends lie 14 bases apart. CDR1 and CDR2, per the germline V gene, are SGDLS and YYNGEE. Including the terminal cysteine and phenylalanine, the CDR3 comprises 14 residues. Just CDR3 DNA is preserved here, 42 bases in frame from base 1. Using bias-controlled multiplex PCR with the immunoSEQ v3 hsTCRB kit, the TCR beta CDR3 regions were amplified from genomic DNA. An Illumina NextSeq 500 was used to sequence the TCR libraries, reaching around 2 million read pairs at survey level or roughly 4.5-6 million at deep level. In the original analysis: V, D and J genes were assigned, non-productive sequences were removed, and clonality was reported by immunoSEQ Analyzer software. Repertoires were compared by productive Simpson clonality and by the Morisita overlap index of productive TRB rearrangements between infused TIL and blood. Absolute clonotype counts in blood were estimated as lymphocyte count times CD3+ fraction times the clone's productive frequency. TCRdb obtained this table from immuneACCESS and retained in-frame rearrangements with V and J assigned. These tables miss some clones; where compared with another copy, unresolved V genes account for less than half of the shortfall, and the remainder is unexplained. That table is the source of V, J and clone size, and D and trimming were worked out from the DNA. Here the sample has under 60,000 clones; 70% to 90% occur a single time. 5% of the sample is held by the ten biggest clonotypes.

Beyond this particular receptor, the publication reports: Infused TIL clonotypes partially replaced the baseline peripheral repertoire then decayed over months, with no apparent association between persistence and response. The study protocol defined all tumor marker inferences as exploratory. Because the cohort was highly selected, with more treatment-naive, never-smoker and oncogene-addicted patients than is typical, generalizability is limited.

The TCR comes from a person aged 25 to 79 with non-small cell lung cancer. The V and J segments used are TRBV9 and TRBJ1-2; TRBD1 could be the D gene, as 6 bases match. Sequenced here: blood, sampled at baseline. The CDR3 region reads CASSPEGGAYGYTF. The DNA is as follows: TGTGCCAGCAGCCCAGAGGGGGGGGCCTATGGCTACACCTTC.